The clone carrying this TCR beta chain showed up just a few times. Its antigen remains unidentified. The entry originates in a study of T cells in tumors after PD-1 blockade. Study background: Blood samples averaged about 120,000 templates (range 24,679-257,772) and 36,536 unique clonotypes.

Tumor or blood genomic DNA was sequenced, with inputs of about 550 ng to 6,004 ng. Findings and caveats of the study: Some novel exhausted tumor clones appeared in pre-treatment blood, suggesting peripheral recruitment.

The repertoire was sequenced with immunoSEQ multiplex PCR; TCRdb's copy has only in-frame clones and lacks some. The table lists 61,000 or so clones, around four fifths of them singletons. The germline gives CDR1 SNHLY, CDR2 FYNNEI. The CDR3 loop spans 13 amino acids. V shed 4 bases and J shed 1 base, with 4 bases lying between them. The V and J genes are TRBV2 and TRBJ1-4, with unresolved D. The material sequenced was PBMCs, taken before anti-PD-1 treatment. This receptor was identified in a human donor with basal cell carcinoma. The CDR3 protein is CASSAGTNEKLFF. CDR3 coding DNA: TGTGCCAGCAGTGCGGGAACTAATGAAAAACTGTTTTTT.